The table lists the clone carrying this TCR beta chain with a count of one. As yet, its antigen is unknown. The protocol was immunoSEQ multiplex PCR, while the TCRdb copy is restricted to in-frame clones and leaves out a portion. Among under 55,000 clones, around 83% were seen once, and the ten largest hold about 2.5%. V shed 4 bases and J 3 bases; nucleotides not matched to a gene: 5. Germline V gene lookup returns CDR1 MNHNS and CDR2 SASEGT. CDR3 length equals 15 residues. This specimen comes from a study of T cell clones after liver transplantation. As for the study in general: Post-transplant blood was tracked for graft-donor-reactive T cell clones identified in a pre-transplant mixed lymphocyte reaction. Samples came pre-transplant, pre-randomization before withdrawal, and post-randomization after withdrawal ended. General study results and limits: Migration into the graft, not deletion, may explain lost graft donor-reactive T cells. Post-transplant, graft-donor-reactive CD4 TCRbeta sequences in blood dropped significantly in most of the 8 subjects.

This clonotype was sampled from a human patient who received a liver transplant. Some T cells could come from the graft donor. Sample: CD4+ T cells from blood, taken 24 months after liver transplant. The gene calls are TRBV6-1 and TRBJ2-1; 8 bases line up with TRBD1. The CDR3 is CASSARQGNYNEQFF. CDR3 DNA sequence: TGTGCCAGCAGTGCCCGACAGGGGAACTACAATGAGCAGTTCTTC.